Here is one T cell receptor (beta chain) with its context. V dropped 7 bases and J dropped 7; count of bases not matched to a gene: 11. This CDR3 is 14 amino acids long. Germline V lookup: CDR1 MNHEY, CDR2 SMNVEV (reference sequence). These data belong to a study of T cells after somatic rescue of genetic block. Profiled with immunoSEQ multiplex PCR; TCRdb holds only in-frame clones, not every one. The sample lists tens of thousands of clones, less than 95% seen once, with about 2.9% in the top ten. The clonotype originates from a man aged 35-49 years. The chain carries TRBV27 and TRBJ2-7; 9 nucleotides line up with TRBD1. Sequenced: peripheral blood mononuclear cells (PBMCs). The CDR3 sequence is CASTGDRELREQYF. In DNA form, the CDR3 reads TGTGCCAGCACTGGGGACAGGGAGTTACGGGAGCAGTACTTC.